The clone carrying this T cell receptor beta chain came up a few times. The antigen remains unidentified. Disease duration was under 3 months in the ophthalmopathy patients, who also had a Clinical Activity Score of at least 3 and a NOSPECS grade of at least 4. The PBMCs were sourced from fresh peripheral blood (10 ml). V lost 0 bases to trimming and J lost 2 bases; unmatched junction nucleotides: 13. The V gene's germline CDR1 is LGHDT and CDR2 YNNKEL (reference sequence). This CDR3 has 19 residues. What was amplified from RNA transcripts were TCR beta CDR3 regions. The HTBI set primed first-round TCR CDR3 RT-PCR. TCRdb fed the multiplex PCR reads into MiXCR, producing one record per CDR3 protein. The data show around 540,000 distinct CDR3 sequences, 16% seen once. This specimen comes from a study of T cells in Graves' hyperthyroidism and ophthalmopathy. Notes on the study in general: Model-based prediction identified ophthalmopathy a median about 6.8 months prior to its onset. Most expanded thyroid clonotypes above 0.001 also appeared in blood.

The material sequenced was blood. The rearrangement links TRBV3-1 to TRBJ2-3; 8 bases are a match to TRBD2. This receptor was taken from a woman aged 25 to 39 with Graves' ophthalmopathy. The CDR3 DNA follows: TGTGCCAGCAGCCAAGATCCCGCGGGAGGCCACCTTGACACAGATACGCAGTATTTT. Protein product: CASSQDPAGGHLDTDTQYF.